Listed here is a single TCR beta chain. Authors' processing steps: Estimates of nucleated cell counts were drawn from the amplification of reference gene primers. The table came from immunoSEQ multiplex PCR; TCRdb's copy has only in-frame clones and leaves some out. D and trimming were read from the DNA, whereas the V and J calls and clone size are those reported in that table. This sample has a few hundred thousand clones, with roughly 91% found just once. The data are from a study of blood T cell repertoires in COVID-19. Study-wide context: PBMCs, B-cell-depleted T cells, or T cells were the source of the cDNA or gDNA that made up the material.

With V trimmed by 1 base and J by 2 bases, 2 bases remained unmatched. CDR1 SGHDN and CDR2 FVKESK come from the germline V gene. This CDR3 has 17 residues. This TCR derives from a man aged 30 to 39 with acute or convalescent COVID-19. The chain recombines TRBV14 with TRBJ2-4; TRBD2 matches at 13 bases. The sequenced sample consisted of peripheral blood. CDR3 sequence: CASSQGGLAGSKNIQYF. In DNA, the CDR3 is TGTGCCAGCAGCCAAGGGGGACTAGCGGGATCCAAAAACATTCAGTACTTC. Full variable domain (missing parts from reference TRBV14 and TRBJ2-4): EAGVTQFPSHSVIEKGQTVTLRCDPISGHDNLYWYRRVMGKEIKFLLHFVKESKQDESGMPNNRFLAERTGGTYSTLKVQPAELEDSGVYFCASSQGGLAGSKNIQYFGAGTRLSVL.